The rows below give T cell receptor beta chains drawn from one sample of a study of blood T cell repertoires in COVID-19. Only in-frame clones appear in the TCRdb table, and some are missing; sequencing was by immunoSEQ multiplex PCR. The sample lists about 370,000 clones; 80% to 90% were seen once. The source material was peripheral blood. These TCRs come from a woman younger than 45 with COVID-19, enrolled during active disease. The CDR3 runs from the conserved cysteine through the conserved F or W. The order of the fields is J gene, V gene, D gene, clone size, CDR3 protein, CDR3 DNA. The D gene is left open where the match is weak. Size values are once, few and many counts, or a class for expanded clones, and some rows have none.

>TRBJ2-3|TRBV2|.|once
CATTQGRDTQYF
TGTGCCACCACACAGGGTAGAGATACGCAGTATTTT
>TRBJ1-5|TRBV19|.|few
CASSIAGGSNQPQHF
TGTGCCAGTAGTATAGCTGGAGGCTCCAATCAGCCCCAGCATTTT
>TRBJ1-1|TRBV21-1|.|.
CASSKGHRLNTEAFF
TGTGCCAGCAGCAAGGGGCACAGACTGAACACTGAAGCTTTCTTT
>TRBJ2-1|TRBV24-1|TRBD2|once
CATSGLGTSGMGHNEQFF
TGTGCCACCAGTGGACTCGGGACTAGCGGGATGGGTCACAATGAGCAGTTCTTC
>TRBJ2-2|TRBV18|.|.
CASSPPSGSTGELFF
TGTGCCAGCTCACCACCGTCGGGGAGCACCGGGGAGCTGTTTTTT
>TRBJ2-7|TRBV7-2|.|.
CASTWGLPSYEQYF
TGTGCCAGCACCTGGGGGCTTCCCTCCTACGAGCAGTACTTC
>TRBJ1-3|TRBV3-1/TRBV3-2|.|.
CASSPRLRVFSGNTIYF
TGTGCCAGCAGCCCCCGACTAAGGGTTTTCTCTGGAAACACCATATATTTT
>TRBJ1-1|TRBV5-4|.|few
CASSLGRNTEAFF
TGTGCCAGCAGCTTGGGGAGGAACACTGAAGCTTTCTTT
>TRBJ1-3|TRBV2|.|.
CASSESAGPINTIYF
TGTGCCAGCAGTGAGTCGGCAGGCCCCATAAACACCATATATTTT
>TRBJ2-1|TRBV10-3|.|.
CAISSSQPLATPGNEQFF
TGTGCCATCAGCTCCTCCCAACCTCTAGCGACCCCCGGGAATGAGCAGTTCTTC
>TRBJ2-1|TRBV5-1|.|once
CASCDVGGGNEQFF
TGCGCCAGCTGTGACGTGGGGGGTGGCAATGAGCAGTTCTTC
>TRBJ2-2|TRBV11-2|TRBD1|.
CASSLSTGRTGELFF
TGTGCCAGCAGCTTATCGACAGGGAGAACCGGGGAGCTGTTTTTT
>TRBJ2-1|TRBV9|.|once
CASSGGGGSGRAWSSYNEQFF
TGTGCCAGCAGCGGGGGAGGGGGTAGCGGGCGTGCCTGGAGCTCCTACAATGAGCAGTTCTTC
>TRBJ2-5|TRBV6-4|.|.
CASDPLGRQTQYF
TGTGCCAGCGACCCCTTGGGGAGGCAGACCCAGTACTTC
>TRBJ1-1|TRBV6-6|.|.
CASSPRIFGRDTEAFF
TGTGCCAGCAGCCCCCGCATCTTCGGGAGGGACACTGAAGCTTTCTTT
>TRBJ2-5|TRBV19|.|.
CASSIHSSVETQYF
TGTGCCAGTAGTATCCATTCTAGCGTCGAGACCCAGTACTTC
>TRBJ1-1|TRBV7-2|.|.
CATTRSQGYTEAFF
TGTGCCACTACAAGGTCACAGGGCTACACTGAAGCTTTCTTT
>TRBJ2-7|TRBV14|TRBD2|.
CASSPYSGGSFYEQYF
TGTGCCAGCAGCCCCTATTCCGGGGGGTCGTTCTACGAGCAGTACTTC
>TRBJ1-4|TRBV4-2|.|.
CASSQEATPTNEKLFF
TGTGCCAGCAGCCAAGAGGCGACACCGACTAATGAAAAACTGTTTTTT
>TRBJ2-3|TRBV18|.|.
CASSPTRSTDTQYF
TGTGCCAGCTCACCAACTAGGAGCACAGATACGCAGTATTTT
>TRBJ2-3|TRBV12-5|.|.
CASGPGTTSTDTQYF
TGTGCTAGTGGCCCTGGGACAACTAGCACAGATACGCAGTATTTT
>TRBJ1-1|TRBV6-6|.|.
CASTYGGNTEAFF
TGTGCCAGCACCTACGGGGGAAACACTGAAGCTTTCTTT
>TRBJ2-7|TRBV4-1|TRBD2|.
CASSQGPKAGPYEQYF
TGCGCCAGCAGCCAAGGGCCTAAAGCGGGGCCCTACGAGCAGTACTTC
>TRBJ2-2|TRBV2|TRBD2|.
CAIFREGTGELFF
TGTGCCATCTTCAGGGAGGGCACCGGGGAGCTGTTTTTT
>TRBJ2-3|TRBV19|TRBD2|.
CASSMNLAGGTDTQYF
TGTGCCAGTAGTATGAACTTAGCGGGGGGCACAGATACGCAGTATTTT
>TRBJ2-1|TRBV4-3|.|.
CASSQEGRHNEQFF
TGCGCCAGCAGCCAAGAAGGCAGGCACAATGAGCAGTTCTTC
>TRBJ2-5|TRBV4-1|.|.
CASSQGTLLEETQYF
TGCGCCAGCAGCCAGGGGACATTATTAGAAGAGACCCAGTACTTC
>TRBJ1-1|TRBV7-9|.|.
CASSRITGTATEAFF
TGTGCCAGCAGCCGCATCACAGGGACCGCCACTGAAGCTTTCTTT
>TRBJ2-4|TRBV28|.|.
CASSSAGVAKNIQYF
TGTGCCAGCAGTTCGGCCGGGGTAGCCAAAAACATTCAGTACTTC
>TRBJ1-3|TRBV2|.|.
CASSGQQVGNTIYF
TGTGCCAGCAGTGGACAGCAGGTTGGAAACACCATATATTTT
>TRBJ2-1|TRBV4-1|TRBD2|.
CASRERGGVEQFF
TGCGCCAGCCGCGAGCGGGGGGGCGTTGAGCAGTTCTTC
>TRBJ1-1|TRBV5-1|.|once
CASSLGVNTEAFF
TGCGCCAGCAGCTTAGGGGTGAACACTGAAGCTTTCTTT
>TRBJ1-5|TRBV18|TRBD1|once
CASSLGTGHQPQHF
TGTGCCAGCTCACTGGGGACAGGTCATCAGCCCCAGCATTTT
>TRBJ1-2|TRBV21-1|.|.
CASSKQGALCYGYTF
TGTGCCAGCAGCAAACAGGGGGCGCTGTGCTATGGCTACACCTTC
>TRBJ1-6|TRBV6-2/TRBV6-3|.|.
CASSYPGQRNSPLHF
TGTGCCAGCAGTTACCCCGGACAGAGAAATTCACCCCTCCACTTT
>TRBJ2-1|TRBV9|TRBD2|.
CASSAQAGGPYNEQFF
TGTGCCAGCAGCGCTCAAGCGGGGGGCCCCTACAATGAGCAGTTCTTC
>TRBJ2-3|TRBV19|.|.
CASSKGLGTDTQYF
TGTGCCAGTAGTAAGGGACTTGGCACAGATACGCAGTATTTT
>TRBJ1-2|TRBV18|.|.
CASLSGGALNYGYTF
TGTGCCAGCCTATCCGGGGGGGCTCTTAACTATGGCTACACCTTC
>TRBJ2-1|TRBV6-6|.|.
CASSQRELWIF
TGTGCCAGCAGTCAGCGCGAGCTGTGGATCTTC
>TRBJ2-3|TRBV5-1|.|.
CASSDTGTDTQYF
TGCGCCAGCTCGGACACGGGTACAGATACGCAGTATTTT
>TRBJ2-3|TRBV6-4|TRBD1|.
CASSDSRDRGGDTQYF
TGTGCCAGCAGTGACTCTCGTGACAGGGGTGGAGATACGCAGTATTTT
>TRBJ1-5|TRBV19|TRBD1|.
CASSKRQGARDQPQHF
TGTGCCAGTAGTAAAAGACAGGGGGCTAGAGATCAGCCCCAGCATTTT
>TRBJ2-7|TRBV5-8|TRBD2|once
CASSLSLWGGSYEQYF
TGTGCCAGCAGCTTGTCTTTATGGGGGGGGTCCTACGAGCAGTACTTC
>TRBJ2-5|TRBV4-3|.|.
CASSQALTGQGETQYF
TGCGCCAGCAGCCAAGCTCTAACAGGGCAGGGGGAGACCCAGTACTTC
>TRBJ2-5|TRBV11-3|.|.
CASSPYQETQYF
TGTGCCAGCAGCCCATACCAAGAGACCCAGTACTTC
>TRBJ2-7|TRBV7-9|.|.
CASSSTVVSYEQYF
TGTGCCAGCAGCTCAACGGTAGTCTCCTACGAGCAGTACTTC
>TRBJ2-1|TRBV28|.|once
CASSLAGNNEQFF
TGTGCCAGCAGTTTGGCTGGCAACAATGAGCAGTTCTTC
>TRBJ2-2|TRBV18|TRBD1|once
CASSPLQGDSGELFF
TGTGCCAGCTCACCGTTACAGGGGGACTCCGGGGAGCTGTTTTTT
>TRBJ2-1|TRBV4-3|.|.
CASSQDRRNNRPLYNEQFF
TGCGCCAGCAGCCAAGACAGAAGGAACAACAGGCCCCTCTACAATGAGCAGTTCTTC
>TRBJ1-2|TRBV6-1|TRBD1|once
CASSSGQAGYTF
TGTGCCAGCAGTTCCGGACAGGCTGGCTACACCTTC
>TRBJ1-2|TRBV7-8|.|.
CASSPSGLYGYTF
TGTGCCAGCAGCCCCTCAGGGTTATATGGCTACACCTTC
>TRBJ2-2|TRBV9|TRBD1|.
CASSVGRGRTGELFF
TGTGCCAGCAGCGTAGGCAGGGGGCGAACCGGGGAGCTGTTTTTT
>TRBJ2-2|TRBV7-8|TRBD2|.
CASSLLVGGSNTGELFF
TGTGCCAGCAGCTTATTGGTGGGAGGGAGTAACACCGGGGAGCTGTTTTTT
>TRBJ2-5|TRBV7-2|.|.
CASSTMGLDQETQYF
TGTGCCAGCAGCACTATGGGGCTAGACCAAGAGACCCAGTACTTC
>TRBJ2-1|TRBV5-4|TRBD2|few
CASSSGTSGTHNEQFF
TGTGCCAGCAGCTCCGGGACTAGCGGGACTCACAATGAGCAGTTCTTC
>TRBJ2-7|TRBV28|TRBD1|.
CASSSGTGEYEQYF
TGTGCCAGCAGTTCCGGGACAGGGGAATACGAGCAGTACTTC